The present TCR beta chain was sequenced within a study of cytomegalovirus exposure and HLA in healthy donors. About the research overall: An early release of data contained about 85 million unique TCRs, which came from HLA-typed donors. Study findings and constraints: Some TCR beta chains (164 of them) were listed as cytomegalovirus-associated. Earlier analysis yielded a pattern in which most TCR beta V segments were productive about 87% or about 30% of the time. Rare sequences made up most TCRs, while some public TCRs were found in many donors.

A note on this clone: Its specificity is not known.

It was with 60 Vbeta and 13 Jbeta primers that the PCR ran. Generated by immunoSEQ multiplex PCR, the TCRdb table keeps only in-frame clones and is missing some. The table includes approximately 39,000 clones, approximately 70% detected once. CDR1 is MNHNS and CDR2 is SASEGT in the germline V gene. The CDR3 totals 15 residues. J was trimmed by 4 bases and V by 2 bases; bases with no gene match: 5. The origin of this receptor is a young man in good health and CMV-seronegative. The sequenced sample consisted of PBMCs. The chain couples TRBV6-1 to TRBJ2-3; 8 bases fit TRBD2. In DNA, the CDR3 is TGTGCCAGCAGTGAACGGGGGGGGGTTCCAGATACGCAGTATTTT. This codes for CASSERGGVPDTQYF.